This T cell receptor beta chain was documented in a study of CD8 T cells in Susac syndrome. Reverse transcription of about 0.5 to 1 ug RNA was performed with random hexamers. TCRdb ran MiXCR on the immunoSEQ multiplex PCR reads and lists one entry per CDR3 protein. The table has roughly 120,000 distinct CDR3 sequences, 95% to 98% seen once. V lost 0 bases to trimming and J lost 6 bases, with 8 bases between them. The CDR3 runs to 13 residues. Healthy donors, matched for age and sex, constituted the control group. Negative isolation was used for CD8+ and CD4+ T cells, and FACS enrichment was applied to TEMRA cells.

The chain uses TRBV12-3 or TRBV12-4 and TRBJ2-5, with no clear D. The sequencing sample was made of CD4+ T cells from PBMCs. The TCR originated in a human donor in good health. CDR3 DNA sequence: TGTGCCAGCAGTTTAGCGGCAACCCAGACCCAGTACTTC. Amino acid sequence: CASSLAATQTQYF.